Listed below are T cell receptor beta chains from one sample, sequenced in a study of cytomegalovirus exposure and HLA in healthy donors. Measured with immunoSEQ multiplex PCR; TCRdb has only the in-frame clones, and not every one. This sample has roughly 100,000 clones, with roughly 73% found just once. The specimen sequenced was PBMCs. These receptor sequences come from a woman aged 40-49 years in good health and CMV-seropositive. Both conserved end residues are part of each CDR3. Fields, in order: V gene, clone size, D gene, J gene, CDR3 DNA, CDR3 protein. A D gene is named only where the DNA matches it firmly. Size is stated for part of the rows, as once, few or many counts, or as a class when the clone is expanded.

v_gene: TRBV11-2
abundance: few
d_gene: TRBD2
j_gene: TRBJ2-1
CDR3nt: TGTGCCAGCAGCTCGGGACTAGCGGATTACAATGAGCAGTTCTTC
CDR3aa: CASSSGLADYNEQFF

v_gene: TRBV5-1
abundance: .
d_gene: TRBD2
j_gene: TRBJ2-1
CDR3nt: TGCGCCAGCAGCCCCAGCGGGAGCTCCTACAATGAGCAGTTCTTC
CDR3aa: CASSPSGSSYNEQFF

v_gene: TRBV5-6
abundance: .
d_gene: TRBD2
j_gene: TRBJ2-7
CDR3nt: TGTGCCAGCAGCCGGGGGGGGGTAGACTTC
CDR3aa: CASSRGGVDF

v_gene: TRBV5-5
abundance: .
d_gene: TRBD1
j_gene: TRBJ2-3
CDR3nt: TGTGCCAGCAGCTTGGTCGACAGGGGGGCAGATACGCAGTATTTT
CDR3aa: CASSLVDRGADTQYF

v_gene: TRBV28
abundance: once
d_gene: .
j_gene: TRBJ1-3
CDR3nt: TGTGCCAGCAGTATCGGGACACTTGGAAACACCATATATTTT
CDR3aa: CASSIGTLGNTIYF

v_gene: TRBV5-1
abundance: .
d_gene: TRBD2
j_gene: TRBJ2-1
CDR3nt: TGCGCCAGCAGCTTTGATCCTAGCGGGAGGGGATTAGAAGAGCAGTTCTTC
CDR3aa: CASSFDPSGRGLEEQFF

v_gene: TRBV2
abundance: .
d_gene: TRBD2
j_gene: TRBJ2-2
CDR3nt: TGTGCCAGCACCCTACCTCGAGGGGCTAGCGGGAGGCCTAACACCGGGGAGCTGTTTTTT
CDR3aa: CASTLPRGASGRPNTGELFF

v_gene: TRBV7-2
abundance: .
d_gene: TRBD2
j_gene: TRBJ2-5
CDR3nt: TGTGCCAGCAGGGGGACTAGCGGGGGGCCATACCAAGAGACCCAGTACTTC
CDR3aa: CASRGTSGGPYQETQYF

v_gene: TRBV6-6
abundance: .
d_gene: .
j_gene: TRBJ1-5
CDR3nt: TGTGCCAGCAGTTACGTACAGGGCGAGAATCAGCCCCAGCATTTT
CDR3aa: CASSYVQGENQPQHF

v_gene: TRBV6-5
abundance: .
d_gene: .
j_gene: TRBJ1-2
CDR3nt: TGTGCCAGCACTAGAGACAGTTCCGCTTATGGCTACACCTTC
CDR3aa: CASTRDSSAYGYTF

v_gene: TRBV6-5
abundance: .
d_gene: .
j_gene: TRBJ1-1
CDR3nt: TGTGCCAGCAGCAAACGGTGGTACGGCACTGAAGCTTTCTTT
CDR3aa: CASSKRWYGTEAFF

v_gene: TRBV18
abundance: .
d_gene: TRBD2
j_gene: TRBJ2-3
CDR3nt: TGTGCCAGCTCACCGGGACTAGCGGTAGATACGCAGTATTTT
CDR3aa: CASSPGLAVDTQYF

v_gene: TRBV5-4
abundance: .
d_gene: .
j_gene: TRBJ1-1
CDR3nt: TGTGCCAGCAGCTTGGGGGCAGTTGAAGCTTTCTTT
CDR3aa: CASSLGAVEAFF

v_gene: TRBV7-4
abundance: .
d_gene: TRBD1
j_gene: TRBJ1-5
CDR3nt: TGTGCCAGCAGCTCTGCGACAGGGCTTCGCAATCAGCCCCAGCATTTT
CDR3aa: CASSSATGLRNQPQHF

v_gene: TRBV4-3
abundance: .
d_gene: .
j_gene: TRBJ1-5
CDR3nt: TGCGCCAGCAGCCAAGGGACAGATTCCTATAGCAATCAGCCCCAGCATTTT
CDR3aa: CASSQGTDSYSNQPQHF

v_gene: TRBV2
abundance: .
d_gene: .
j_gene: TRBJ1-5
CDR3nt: TGTGCCAGCAGTGGATACCAGGGTTATCAGCCCCAGCATTTT
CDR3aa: CASSGYQGYQPQHF

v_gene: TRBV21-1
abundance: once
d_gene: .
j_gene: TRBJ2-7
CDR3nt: TGTGCCAGCAGCAAAGATCGGCTAGCGGGAGGGGCGTCCTACGAGCAGTACTTC
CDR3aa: CASSKDRLAGGASYEQYF

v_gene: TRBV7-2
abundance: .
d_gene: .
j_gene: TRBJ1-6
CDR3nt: TGTGCCAGCAGCTTGGACAACTATTCACCCCTCCACTTT
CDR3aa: CASSLDNYSPLHF

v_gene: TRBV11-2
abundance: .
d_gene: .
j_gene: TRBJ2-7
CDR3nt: TGTGCCAGCAGCCAAACAGGTTTCGAGCAGTACTTC
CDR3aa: CASSQTGFEQYF

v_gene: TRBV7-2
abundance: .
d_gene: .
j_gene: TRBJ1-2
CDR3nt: TGTGCCAGCAGCTTATATCAGGGATCCTATGGCTACACCTTC
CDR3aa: CASSLYQGSYGYTF

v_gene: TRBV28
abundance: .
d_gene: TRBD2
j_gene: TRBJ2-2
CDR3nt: TGTGCCAGCAGCCGGACTAGCGAGAACACCGGGGAGCTGTTTTTT
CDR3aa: CASSRTSENTGELFF

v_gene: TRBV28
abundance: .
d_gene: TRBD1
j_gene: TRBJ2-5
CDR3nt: TGTGCCAGCAGGCGCCGGGACAGGGGAGGGGAGACCCAGTACTTC
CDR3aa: CASRRRDRGGETQYF

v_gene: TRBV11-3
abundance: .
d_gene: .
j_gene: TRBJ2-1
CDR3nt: TGTGCCAGCAGCCCCTTGCTAGCGAGTGAGCAGTTCTTC
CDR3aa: CASSPLLASEQFF

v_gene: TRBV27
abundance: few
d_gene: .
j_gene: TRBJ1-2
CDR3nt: TGTGCCAGCAGTTTAACAGGGACAGGCTACACCTTC
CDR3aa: CASSLTGTGYTF

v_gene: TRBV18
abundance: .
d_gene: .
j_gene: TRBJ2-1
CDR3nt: TGTGCCAGCTCACCGTGGCGGGTTTACAATGAGCAGTTCTTC
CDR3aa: CASSPWRVYNEQFF

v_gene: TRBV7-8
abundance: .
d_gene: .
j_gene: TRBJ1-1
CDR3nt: TGTGCCAGCAGGATAGGGGCTCTACCCACTGAAGCTTTCTTT
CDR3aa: CASRIGALPTEAFF

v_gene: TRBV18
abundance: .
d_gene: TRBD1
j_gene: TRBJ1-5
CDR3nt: TGTGCCAGCTCGGGACAGGGGGCAAGTCAGCCCCAGCATTTT
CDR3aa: CASSGQGASQPQHF